This T cell receptor (beta chain) was profiled in a study of cytomegalovirus exposure and HLA in healthy donors. General observations from the study: Many donors carried some public TCRs, although rarity characterized most TCR sequences. Within the approximately 130 validation repertoires, first-cohort TCR clusters tended to co-occur, according to a later analysis. Researchers catalogued roughly 170 TCR beta chains as cytomegalovirus-associated.

Comments on this clone: The target antigen is unknown.

TCRdb keeps only in-frame clones here, not all; method: immunoSEQ multiplex PCR. Of about 64,000 clones detected, roughly 91% appear once; the ten largest clones hold approximately 1.7%. While the first cohort had several hundred subjects, the donors belonged to the separate validation cohort of over a hundred subjects. This TCR was recovered from a woman younger than 35 in good health and CMV-seronegative. Sequencing was performed on PBMCs.

For the CDR3, the DNA is TGCAGCGTGTTCGGGGACAGCAATGAGCAGTTCTTC. Translated: CSVFGDSNEQFF. The chain uses TRBV29-1 and TRBJ2-1; 7 bases are a match to TRBD1. The CDR3 is made up of 12 amino acids. V dropped 6 bases and J dropped 6; count of bases not matched to a gene: 5. Germline V CDR1 and CDR2: SQVTM, ANQGSEA.